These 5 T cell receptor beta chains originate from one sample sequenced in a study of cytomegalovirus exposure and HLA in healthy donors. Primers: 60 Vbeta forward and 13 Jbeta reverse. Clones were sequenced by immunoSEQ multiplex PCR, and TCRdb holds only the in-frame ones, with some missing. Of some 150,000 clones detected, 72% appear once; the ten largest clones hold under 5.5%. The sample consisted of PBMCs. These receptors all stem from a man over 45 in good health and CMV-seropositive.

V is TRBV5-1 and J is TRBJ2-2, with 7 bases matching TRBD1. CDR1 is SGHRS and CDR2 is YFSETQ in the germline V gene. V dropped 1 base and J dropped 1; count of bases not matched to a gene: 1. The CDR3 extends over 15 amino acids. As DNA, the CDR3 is TGCGCCAGCAGCTTGAGGACAGGGAACACCGGGGAGCTGTTTTTT. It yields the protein CASSLRTGNTGELFF.

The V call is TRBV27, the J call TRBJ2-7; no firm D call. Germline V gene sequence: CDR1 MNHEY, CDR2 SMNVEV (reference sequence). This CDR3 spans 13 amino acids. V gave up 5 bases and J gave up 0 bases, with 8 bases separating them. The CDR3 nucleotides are TGTGCCAGCAGTCCAGGCTCCTCCTACGAGCAGTACTTC. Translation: CASSPGSSYEQYF.

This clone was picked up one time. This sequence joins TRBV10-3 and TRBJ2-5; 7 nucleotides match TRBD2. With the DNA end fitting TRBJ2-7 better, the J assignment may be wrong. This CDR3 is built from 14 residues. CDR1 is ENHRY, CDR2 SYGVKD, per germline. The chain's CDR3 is CATGRGGVSYEQYF. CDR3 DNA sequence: TGTGCCACCGGCCGCGGGGGTGTCTCCTACGAGCAGTACTTC.

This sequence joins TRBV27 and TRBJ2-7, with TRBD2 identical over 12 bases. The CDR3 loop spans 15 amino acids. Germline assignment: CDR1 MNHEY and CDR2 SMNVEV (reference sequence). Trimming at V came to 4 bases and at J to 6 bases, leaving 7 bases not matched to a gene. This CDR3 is CASSYRLAGASEQYF. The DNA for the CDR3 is TGTGCCAGCAGTTACAGACTAGCGGGAGCAAGCGAGCAGTACTTC.

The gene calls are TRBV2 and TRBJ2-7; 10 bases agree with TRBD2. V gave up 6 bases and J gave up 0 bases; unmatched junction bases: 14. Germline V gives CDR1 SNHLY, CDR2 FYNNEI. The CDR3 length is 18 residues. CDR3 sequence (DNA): TGTGCCAGCAGGGCTCAACGGACTAGCGGTAAGAGCTCCTACGAGCAGTACTTC. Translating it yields CASRAQRTSGKSSYEQYF.